This is a list of T cell receptor beta chains from one sample in a study of T cell responses to AZD1222 COVID-19 vaccine. Clones were sequenced by immunoSEQ multiplex PCR, and TCRdb holds only the in-frame ones, with some missing. The sample lists about 120,000 clones, 80% to 90% occurring once. Specimen: peripheral blood, collected on day 0 of AZD1222 vaccination. Every receptor here comes from an adult in good health. Each CDR3 is given with its conserved first and last residue. Fields, in order: J gene, V gene, D gene, CDR3 length, clone size, CDR3 protein, CDR3 DNA. A D gene is named only where the DNA matches it firmly. Clone size is not always given. Where it is, it says once, few, many or a class for expanded clones.

TRBJ2-2,TRBV28,.,16,.,CASSRGWQGNTGELFF,TGTGCCAGCAGTAGGGGGTGGCAGGGTAACACCGGGGAGCTGTTTTTT
TRBJ2-6,TRBV19,.,15,.,CASTARRSGANVLTF,TGTGCCAGTACGGCCCGGCGCTCTGGGGCCAACGTCCTGACTTTC
TRBJ2-1,TRBV3-1/TRBV3-2,.,16,.,CASSLLGSHSYNEQFF,TGTGCCAGCAGCCTACTAGGTAGCCACTCCTACAATGAGCAGTTCTTC
TRBJ1-1,TRBV5-1,.,14,.,CASSLFGVNTEAFF,TGCGCCAGCAGCTTGTTTGGAGTGAACACTGAAGCTTTCTTT
TRBJ1-5,TRBV30,.,13,.,CAWRSGGTQPQHF,TGTGCCTGGAGGTCGGGGGGTACACAGCCCCAGCATTTT
TRBJ2-2,TRBV3-1/TRBV3-2,.,16,once,CASSQGGLANTGELFF,TGTGCCAGCAGCCAGGGGGGTCTAGCTAACACCGGGGAGCTGTTTTTT
TRBJ1-2,TRBV30,TRBD1,15,.,CAWSLTGTGGYGYTF,TGTGCCTGGAGTTTAACCGGGACAGGAGGCTATGGCTACACCTTC
TRBJ2-7,TRBV2,TRBD2,15,few,CASSLRTSATYEQYF,TGTGCCAGCAGTCTCCGGACTAGCGCGACCTACGAGCAGTACTTC
TRBJ2-1,TRBV28,TRBD1,18,.,CASSLDPQGAISYNEQFF,TGTGCCAGCAGCTTAGACCCTCAGGGGGCCATCTCCTACAATGAGCAGTTCTTC
TRBJ2-5,TRBV9,.,16,.,CASSTKPPGVGETQYF,TGTGCCAGCAGCACTAAGCCGCCGGGGGTGGGAGAGACCCAGTACTTC
TRBJ1-2,TRBV27,.,15,once,CASSLGGRANYGYTF,TGTGCCAGCAGTTTAGGGGGCAGGGCTAACTATGGCTACACCTTC
TRBJ2-1,TRBV28,TRBD2,15,.,CASSLTREEYNEQFF,TGTGCCAGCAGTTTAACGCGGGAGGAATACAATGAGCAGTTCTTC
TRBJ2-2,TRBV19,.,15,once,CASSRLDLATGELFF,TGTGCCAGCTCCAGGCTGGACTTAGCGACCGGGGAGCTGTTTTTT
TRBJ1-6,TRBV6-5,TRBD1,15,.,CASSLQGDRNSPLHF,TGTGCCAGCAGCTTACAGGGGGACCGTAATTCACCCCTCCACTTT
TRBJ1-5,TRBV28,.,16,once,CASTRTDPGLNQPQHF,TGTGCCAGCACTCGAACGGATCCAGGGCTTAATCAGCCCCAGCATTTT
TRBJ1-5,TRBV6-2/TRBV6-3,.,15,.,CASSSDERGNQPQHF,TGTGCCAGCAGTTCCGACGAGAGAGGCAATCAGCCCCAGCATTTT
TRBJ2-2,TRBV11-3,.,14,.,CASSSDRGGGELFF,TGTGCCAGCAGCTCCGACAGGGGAGGGGGGGAGCTGTTTTTT
TRBJ1-2,TRBV19,TRBD1,15,.,CASSMVTGRGYGYTF,TGTGCCAGTAGTATGGTGACAGGGAGAGGGTATGGCTACACCTTC
TRBJ1-5,TRBV15,.,12,once,CATSHLNRPQHF,TGTGCCACCAGCCACCTGAATCGGCCCCAGCATTTT
TRBJ2-7,TRBV28,.,12,once,CASSGTLYEQYF,TGTGCCAGTTCCGGGACACTCTACGAGCAGTACTTC
TRBJ1-2,TRBV6-1,TRBD1,16,.,CASSEGTGALNYGYTF,TGTGCCAGCAGTGAAGGGACAGGGGCTTTAAACTATGGCTACACCTTC
TRBJ2-7,TRBV10-2,.,15,.,CASSESAIRAYEQYF,TGCGCCAGCAGTGAGTCCGCGATCCGGGCCTACGAGCAGTACTTC
TRBJ2-1,TRBV25-1,.,11,.,CASSEGYEQFF,TGTGCCAGCAGTGAAGGATATGAGCAGTTCTTC
TRBJ1-1,TRBV7-8,.,14,.,CASSLESFGTEAFF,TGTGCCAGCAGCTTAGAGTCATTCGGCACTGAAGCTTTCTTT
TRBJ2-1,TRBV27,.,12,.,CASSRITGKRFF,TGTGCCAGCAGTAGAATAACAGGGAAGCGGTTCTTC
TRBJ2-1,TRBV15,TRBD2,19,.,CATSRGRSGIQSSYNEQFF,TGTGCCACCAGCAGAGGGAGAAGCGGGATCCAGAGCTCCTACAATGAGCAGTTCTTC
TRBJ1-2,TRBV5-4,.,12,.,CASSLADGDYTF,TGTGCCAGCAGCTTGGCCGACGGGGACTACACCTTC
TRBJ2-1,TRBV9,TRBD2,15,.,CASSVVGTSDNEQFF,TGTGCCAGCAGCGTAGTAGGGACTAGCGACAATGAGCAGTTCTTC
TRBJ1-1,TRBV7-2,.,14,once,CASSFGAGDTEAFF,TGTGCCAGCAGCTTCGGGGCCGGGGACACTGAAGCTTTCTTT